This record covers a single T cell receptor (beta chain). As yet, its antigen is unknown. The data stem from a study of early T cells in non-severe SARS-CoV-2 infection. Study-level findings and limits: The matching step, a VDJdb search, favored anti-spike CD8 responses and missed private and CD4 specificities.

With 1 base clipped from V and 8 bases from J, the junction kept 5 bases outside the gene matches. The CDR3 runs to 14 residues. CDR1 and CDR2 from the germline V gene are LGHDT and YNNKEL (reference sequence). Unique molecular identifiers (one per individual cDNA molecule) were attached. TCRdb independently ran MiXCR on the 5' RACE reads; one entry per CDR3 protein. The top ten hold around 5.4% of the sample, which has approximately 84,000 distinct CDR3 sequences, around 14% seen once. Sequencing was done on a sample of whole blood. This TCR was sampled from an adult who was a healthcare worker with PCR-confirmed SARS-CoV-2 infection or an uninfected control (not recorded which). This chain uses TRBV3-1 with TRBJ1-2; 9 bases agree with TRBD1. CDR3 sequence: CASSQAGDRVGYTF. CDR3 DNA: TGTGCCAGCAGCCAAGCGGGGGACAGGGTGGGCTACACCTTC.